This T cell receptor (beta chain) stems from a study of shared clonotypes between healthy human individuals. Terminally differentiated effector memory CD45RA+ cells were left out of the naive CD8 fraction, which was CD45RO-negative and positively selected for CCR7. Splitting of each subset's genomic DNA was done evenly across several immunoSEQ plates. The protocol was immunoSEQ multiplex PCR, while the TCRdb copy is restricted to in-frame clones and leaves out a portion. This sample has a few hundred thousand clones, with about 95% found just once. Trimming shortened V by 1 base and J by 5 bases, and 6 bases separated the two germline ends. Germline V lookup: CDR1 SEHNR, CDR2 FQNEAQ (reference sequence). CDR3 length equals 13 residues. This clone occurred once.

The receptor was isolated from a woman aged 25 to 45 in good health. J is TRBJ1-5 and V is TRBV7-9; no clear D. The sequencing sample was made of naive CD8+ T cells sorted from blood. DNA for the CDR3: TGTGCCAGCAGCTTAGGGTCTTATCAGCCCCAGCATTTT. Translating gives CASSLGSYQPQHF.